This TCR beta chain is from a study of T-cell reconstitution after alpha-beta-depleted transplantation in children. General observations from the study: Two months or so post-transplant, alpha-beta T cells reportedly derived from several hundred expanded graft clones. Fresh T-cell production supplied most of the T-cell counts and diversity seen one year after transplant. After transplant, high TCRbeta diversity at day 60 in some patients arose from surviving recipient T cells and thymic progenitors.

After removal of 4 bases from V and 1 base from J, the junction contained 4 bases not matched to a gene. CDR3 length: 14 amino acids. Germline loops: CDR1 MNHEY, CDR2 SVGAGI. Preparing the TCRbeta library involved the use of unique molecular identifiers. TCRdb re-called the PCR reads with MiXCR, one entry per CDR3 protein. The table has around 490,000 distinct CDR3 sequences, 10% to 12% seen once; the top ten hold 13% to 15%. This clonotype was counted only a few times. Its specificity is unknown. The rearrangement links TRBV6-5 to TRBJ2-7; TRBD2 agrees at 7 bases. Here the sequenced sample was PBMCs, mostly from graft donor cells, taken 180 days after TCRalphabeta/CD19-depleted stem cell transplant. The receptor was derived from a female patient younger than 10 who had a stem cell transplant for aplastic anemia, so the T cells may come from the graft donor. The CDR3, as DNA: TGTGCCAGCAGTTTTCTAGCGGAGTCCTACGAGCAGTACTTC. This encodes CASSFLAESYEQYF.